This TCR beta chain came from a study of shared clonotypes between healthy human individuals. V gave up 0 bases and J gave up 5 bases, with 21 bases separating them. The CDR3 has 17 amino acids. Germline CDR1 reads SQVTM; CDR2 reads ANQGSEA. Repertoires were generated with immunoSEQ multiplex PCR, while TCRdb's copy carries only in-frame clones and drops some. The table records hundreds of thousands of clones, about 74% of them present only once. This chain connects TRBV29-1 to TRBJ2-3; a weak D match, TRBD2 (5 bases). Material for sequencing was memory CD4+ T cells sorted from blood. This sample's subset: CD45RA-negative fraction. This receptor was identified in a woman aged 30 to 39 in good health. In DNA form, the CDR3 reads TGCAGCGTTGAAGAGGGAGTAGGGATGGCCCTGGGAGATACGCAGTATTTT. Protein sequence: CSVEEGVGMALGDTQYF.